The clone carrying this TCR beta chain was observed many times. The antigen is not known. Since the CDR3 does not end with the conserved phenylalanine or tryptophan, this likely comes from a read error. Because the CDR3's place on the DNA is in doubt, the DNA is left out and the CDR3 is given as listed by TCRdb. The sample belongs to a study of CD8+CD57+ T cells in acquired aplastic anemia. Study context: An average of about 3.4 ug of DNA was obtained from sorted CD4+ and CD8+ cells. Study results and caveats: Fewer than 35 CD8+ CDR3 sequences occurred in both the patients and the controls.

Per germline, CDR1 LNHDA and CDR2 SQIVND (reference sequence). The CDR3 totals 10 residues, both ends included. Flow cytometry had shown expanded CD8+CD57+ cells in the patients chosen for sequencing. Each patient carried a diagnosis of severe acquired aplastic anemia. At the time of blood sampling, patients had not yet received any therapy. The template for TCR beta VDJ and CDR3 sequence profiling was genomic DNA. TCRdb redid the calling of the reads with MiXCR, one entry per CDR3 protein. The sample carries more than 150,000 distinct CDR3 sequences, about 44% recorded once. The chain has TRBV19 and TRBJ2-7; the tabulated D call, TRBD1, remains unverified against the DNA. The sample consisted of sorted CD4+, CD8+, or CD8+CD57+ T cells (not recorded which) from PBMCs. The receptor was isolated from a human donor with aplastic anemia. CDR3 residues: CASSIRDRGR.